This T cell receptor beta chain came from a study of shared clonotypes between healthy human individuals (dated by TCRdb to 2018 to 2021). General notes on the study: A couple of women and a few men aged 18 to 49 years were included in the cohort. For each donor, CD4 naive and CD4 memory were each given three plates, CD8 naive was given two plates, and CD8 memory was given one plate. To estimate repertoire size and how much clonotype sharing occurs between individuals, the study deeply sequenced the blood TCR repertoires of roughly 5 healthy adults. To increase sequencing depth and limit assay-specific biases, different laboratories used diverse techniques to prepare libraries and sequence TCR repertoires. Per donor, leukapheresis produced somewhere between about 0.85 and 8.9 billion PBMCs.

Concerning this clone: What antigen it recognizes has not been identified. No per-base quality is available; no much larger clone lies one base away.

Using the deep immunoSEQ assay, multiplex PCR amplified TCR CDR3 regions from genomic DNA. Genomic DNA extracted from each cell subset was distributed evenly over all wells of several immunoSEQ 96-well plates, and each plate served as one replicate. For sorted subsets, 150 to 250 ng of genomic DNA, equivalent to roughly 30,000 T cell genomes, went into each replicate PCR. Purified libraries were measured with a Qubit 3.0 fluorometer, size-checked on a Bioanalyzer 2100, and measured again with the KAPA Library Quantification kit. Every immunoSEQ 96-well plate was sequenced on a dedicated single-read 150-cycle Illumina NextSeq 550 flow cell. The original pipeline was this. The immunoSEQ output contained only junctional sequences without quality scores, so filtering could not match that applied to full-length reads. To assign V/J genes and CDR3, sequences were annotated using PyIR, a Python wrapper for IgBLAST v1.9, with IMGT germline references. Reads were filtered out if the reads had weak V/J assignments (E-value above 1e-6), no CDR3, stop codons, out-of-frame junctions, or ambiguous translated residues. V3J clonotypes were defined by identical inferred V gene, J gene, and CDR3 amino acid sequence. Percentage overlap between repertoires was calculated by dividing the number of shared unique clonotypes by the size of the smaller repertoire. Richness of each repertoire was evaluated using RTK rarefaction, the Chao1 estimator, and Recon v2.1 estimates of unobserved clonotypes. Generation probabilities for all TCRbeta clonotypes obtained by the gDNA method from several donors were computed using OLGA. TCRdb obtained this table from immuneACCESS and retained in-frame rearrangements with V and J assigned. These tables miss some clones; where compared with another copy, unresolved V genes account for less than half of the shortfall, and the remainder is unexplained. The DNA was the basis for D and trimming; V, J and clone size are from that table. A total of some 1 million clones appear in this sample, around 74% of them only once. The top ten clones comprise approximately 1.5% of the sample.

The donors were healthy, HIV-negative adults who had no recently reported acute infections or vaccinations. Every donor was a Caucasian adult living in Nashville, Tennessee, USA. CD4+ T cells were enriched through magnetic negative selection, after which naive cells were positively selected on CD45RA and the remaining negative fraction served as the memory subset. Blood was collected by leukapheresis, and PBMCs were isolated by Ficoll-Histopaque density gradient centrifugation and then cryopreserved in liquid nitrogen vapor phase. Purity and quantity of every magnetically sorted T cell population were checked by analytical flow cytometry. Genomic DNA was isolated from every sorted fraction and measured by UV absorbance on a Nanodrop 2000c. CDR1 and CDR2 (LGHNA, YSLEER) derive from the germline V gene. Counted from cysteine to phenylalanine, this CDR3 has 17 amino acids. The entry retains the CDR3 DNA only, 51 bases that are in frame from base 1. Relative to germline, V is missing 0 bases and J is missing 4 bases, with 6 bases of the junction outside any gene match.

The study at large found these results: About 5% of naive CD4, 3.5% of naive CD8, around 2.3% of memory CD4, and about 0.4% of memory CD8 clonotypes were shared across several donors. The genetic and exposure-history diversity represented was limited by the small number of donors. Higher generation probabilities were observed for clonotypes shared by all four sorted-subset donors than for non-shared clonotypes. Pairwise subsampling indicated that sequencing depth was expected to affect the degree of clonotype sharing among donors. Naive subsets generally had larger estimated clonotype richness than memory subsets did. Sampling was restricted to blood, and TCR repertoires in tissue are likely to differ from TCR repertoires in blood. Incomplete sequencing was indicated by rarefaction of sorted-subset datasets, despite the large sequencing depth.

This chain joins TRBV4-3 to TRBJ2-1, and 10 bases in between align with TRBD2. This sequence originates from a man aged 18 to 30 in good health. Sequenced sample: memory CD4+ T cells sorted from blood. This sample's cell subset or site label indicates: CD45RA-negative fraction. The CDR3 is CASSQDPTSGTYNEQFF. The sequence in DNA is TGCGCCAGCAGCCAAGATCCTACTAGCGGGACTTACAATGAGCAGTTCTTC.